The TCR beta chain described here comes from a study of neurological immune-mediated disorders. Comment on this clonotype: Antigen: not known.

The time point here: technical triplicate 3. Trimming cost V 3 bases and J 6 bases; bases outside gene matches: 7. The CDR3 contains 14 residues. Germline V gene lookup returns CDR1 LNHDA and CDR2 SQIVND (reference sequence). The cDNA was generated by 5'RACE with 10-nucleotide random UMIs. TCRdb analysed the 5' RACE reads with MiXCR anew, one entry per CDR3 protein. Of about 42,000 distinct CDR3 sequences listed, 20% to 25% were seen once; the top ten hold around 4.7%. Study findings and constraints: Across subjects, expanded clones had no CDR3 amino acid sequences in common, pointing to private repertoires in all groups. In HTLV-1-associated myelopathy, TCR clonal expansion was greatest, and in multiple sclerosis it was least, below healthy controls.

The chain uses TRBV19 and TRBJ2-7; 8 bases fit TRBD2. The material sequenced was PBMCs. The source is a man in his 60s with HTLV-1-associated myelopathy (HAM/TSP). CDR3 loop: CASSMGTRLFEQYF. The DNA of the CDR3 is TGTGCCAGTAGTATGGGGACTAGGCTCTTCGAGCAGTACTTC.